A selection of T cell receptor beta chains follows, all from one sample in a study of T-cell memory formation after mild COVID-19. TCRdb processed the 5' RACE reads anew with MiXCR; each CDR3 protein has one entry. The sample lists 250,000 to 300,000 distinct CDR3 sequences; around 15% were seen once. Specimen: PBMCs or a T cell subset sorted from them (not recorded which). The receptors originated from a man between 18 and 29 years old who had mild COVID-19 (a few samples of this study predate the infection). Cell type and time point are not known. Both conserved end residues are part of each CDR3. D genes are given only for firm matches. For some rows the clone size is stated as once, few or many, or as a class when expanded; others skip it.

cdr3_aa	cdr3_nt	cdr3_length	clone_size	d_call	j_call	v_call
CSATSGTGGSNTQYF	TGCAGTGCCACTTCCGGGACAGGGGGCTCAAATACGCAGTATTTT	15	-	TRBD1	TRBJ2-3	TRBV20-1
CASSRPGQGIYEQFF	TGTGCCAGCAGCCGGCCGGGACAGGGGATCTATGAGCAGTTCTTC	15	-	TRBD1	TRBJ2-1	TRBV11-2
CASSQDGNSGGSPLHF	TGCGCCAGCAGCCAAGATGGCAATTCGGGGGGTTCACCCCTCCACTTT	16	-	-	TRBJ1-6	TRBV4-3
CSARPHRRDRGETQYF	TGCAGTGCTAGACCTCACCGCCGGGACAGGGGAGAGACCCAGTACTTC	16	few	TRBD1	TRBJ2-5	TRBV20-1
CASSYQAGLAKNIQYF	TGTGCCAGCAGTTACCAGGCGGGGCTAGCCAAAAACATTCAGTACTTC	16	many	-	TRBJ2-4	TRBV6-5
CASSPRETQYF	TGTGCCAGCTCACCTCGGGAGACCCAGTACTTC	11	many	-	TRBJ2-5	TRBV18
CASSQDRTASYEQYF	TGTGCCAGCAGCCAAGACCGGACAGCATCCTACGAGCAGTACTTC	15	few	-	TRBJ2-7	TRBV3-1
CASSLNRGSSDTQYF	TGCGCCAGCAGCTTGAACAGGGGTTCCTCAGATACGCAGTATTTT	15	-	TRBD1	TRBJ2-3	TRBV5-1
CATSPAGTSTDTQYF	TGTGCCACCTCCCCGGCAGGGACTAGCACAGATACGCAGTATTTT	15	few	-	TRBJ2-3	TRBV6-2/TRBV6-3
CASGMGGSSYNEQFF	TGTGCCAGTGGAATGGGAGGCAGTTCCTACAATGAGCAGTTCTTC	15	-	-	TRBJ2-1	TRBV9
CASSGQGAMYGANVLTF	TGTGCCAGTAGTGGACAGGGGGCTATGTATGGGGCCAACGTCCTGACTTTC	17	-	TRBD1	TRBJ2-6	TRBV19
CASSRQRGDNEQYF	TGCGCCAGCAGCCGTCAAAGAGGGGACAACGAGCAGTACTTC	14	many	-	TRBJ2-7	TRBV4-1
CASSLESDALYEQYF	TGCGCCAGCAGCTTGGAGTCGGATGCACTCTACGAGCAGTACTTC	15	-	-	TRBJ2-7	TRBV5-1
CASSSWTGVPQHF	TGTGCCAGCAGCTCATGGACAGGCGTGCCCCAGCATTTT	13	few	TRBD1	TRBJ1-5	TRBV7-2
CASSVFPLGSVPSGANVLTF	TGTGCCAGCAGCGTATTTCCCCTGGGGTCGGTACCATCTGGGGCCAACGTCCTGACTTTC	20	few	-	TRBJ2-6	TRBV7-2
CASSASGNEQFF	TGTGCCAGCAGTGCTAGCGGCAATGAGCAGTTCTTC	12	few	TRBD2	TRBJ2-1	TRBV6-4
CASSQSGTHTGELFF	TGTGCCAGCAGCCAGTCCGGGACGCACACCGGGGAGCTGTTTTTT	15	few	-	TRBJ2-2	TRBV11-2
CASSPGDRGERNEQFF	TGTGCCAGCAGCCCAGGGGACAGGGGGGAGAGGAATGAGCAGTTCTTC	16	-	TRBD1	TRBJ2-1	TRBV7-7
CASNSGMANEKLFF	TGTGCCAGCAATTCAGGGATGGCTAATGAAAAACTGTTTTTT	14	-	-	TRBJ1-4	TRBV6-6
CASTQLYPTKDEKLFF	TGTGCCAGTACCCAACTATACCCTACGAAAGATGAAAAACTGTTTTTT	16	-	-	TRBJ1-4	TRBV19
CASSQGGSGGYEQYF	TGCGCCAGCAGCCAAGGTGGTAGCGGGGGGTACGAGCAGTACTTC	15	-	TRBD2	TRBJ2-7	TRBV4-1
CASSSGGRTDTQYF	TGCGCCAGCAGCTCCGGGGGGCGCACAGATACGCAGTATTTT	14	few	-	TRBJ2-3	TRBV5-1
CATGTETQYF	TGTGCCACCGGGACAGAGACCCAGTACTTC	10	-	-	TRBJ2-5	TRBV6-6
CASSQPYVDRGGNEQFF	TGTGCCAGCAGCCAACCCTATGTAGACAGGGGAGGAAATGAGCAGTTCTTC	17	few	TRBD1	TRBJ2-1	TRBV6-6
CATSDPSGGVQGYTF	TGTGCCACCAGTGACCCCTCGGGGGGGGTTCAGGGCTACACCTTC	15	few	-	TRBJ1-2	TRBV24-1
CASSYSPAYTEAFF	TGTGCCAGCAGTTACTCACCGGCATACACTGAAGCTTTCTTT	14	once	-	TRBJ1-1	TRBV6-5
CSAQDSDGYEQYF	TGCAGCGCCCAGGACAGTGACGGGTACGAGCAGTACTTC	13	many	-	TRBJ2-7	TRBV29-1
CASSPRTGVGEQFF	TGTGCCAGCAGTCCAAGAACAGGGGTCGGAGAGCAGTTCTTC	14	few	TRBD1	TRBJ2-1	TRBV12-3/TRBV12-4
CASSPPSGALGYTF	TGTGCCAGCTCACCACCCTCGGGGGCACTTGGCTACACCTTC	14	-	-	TRBJ1-2	TRBV18
CASTHRAETQYF	TGTGCCAGCACCCACAGGGCAGAGACCCAGTACTTC	12	-	-	TRBJ2-5	TRBV28
CASKKAGKTDTQYF	TGTGCCAGCAAGAAAGCGGGGAAAACAGATACGCAGTATTTT	14	few	TRBD2	TRBJ2-3	TRBV3-1
CASSTTNTEAFF	TGTGCCAGCTCAACCACGAACACTGAAGCTTTCTTT	12	-	-	TRBJ1-1	TRBV18
CASSSTGVRDTQYF	TGTGCCAGCAGCTCGACAGGGGTGAGAGATACGCAGTATTTT	14	-	TRBD1	TRBJ2-3	TRBV5-5
CSVGSNQPQHF	TGCAGCGTCGGGAGCAATCAGCCCCAGCATTTT	11	few	-	TRBJ1-5	TRBV29-1
CASSWTGGSYGYTF	TGTGCCAGCAGTTGGACAGGGGGCAGCTATGGCTACACCTTC	14	-	TRBD1	TRBJ1-2	TRBV27
CAISDPGAGETQYF	TGTGCCATCAGTGACCCAGGGGCTGGAGAGACCCAGTACTTC	14	few	-	TRBJ2-5	TRBV10-3
CASSLAGRGTQYF	TGTGCCAGCAGCTTAGCGGGGAGGGGTACGCAGTATTTT	13	few	TRBD2	TRBJ2-3	TRBV7-2
CSVRADPTSYEQYF	TGCAGCGTCCGGGCAGATCCCACCTCCTACGAGCAGTACTTC	14	-	-	TRBJ2-7	TRBV29-1
CASSTTGTSGGATWNEQFF	TGTGCCAGCAGTACCACCGGGACTAGCGGGGGGGCCACTTGGAATGAGCAGTTCTTC	19	-	TRBD2	TRBJ2-1	TRBV2
CSARLNTEAFF	TGCAGTGCTAGATTGAACACTGAAGCTTTCTTT	11	few	-	TRBJ1-1	TRBV20-1
CSVWRVSTGQETQYF	TGCAGCGTTTGGAGAGTTTCGACAGGACAAGAGACCCAGTACTTC	15	-	-	TRBJ2-5	TRBV29-1